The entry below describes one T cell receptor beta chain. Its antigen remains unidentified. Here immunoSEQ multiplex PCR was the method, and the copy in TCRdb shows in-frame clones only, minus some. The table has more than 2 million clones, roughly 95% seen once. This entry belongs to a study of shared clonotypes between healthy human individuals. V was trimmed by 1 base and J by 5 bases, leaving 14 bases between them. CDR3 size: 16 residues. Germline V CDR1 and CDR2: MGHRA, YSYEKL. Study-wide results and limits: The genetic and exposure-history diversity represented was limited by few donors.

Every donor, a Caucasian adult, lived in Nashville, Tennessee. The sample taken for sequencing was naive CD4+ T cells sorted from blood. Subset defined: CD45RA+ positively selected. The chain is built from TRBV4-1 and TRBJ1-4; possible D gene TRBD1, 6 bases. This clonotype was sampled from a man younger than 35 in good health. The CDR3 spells CASSQAIRQENEKLFF. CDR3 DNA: TGCGCCAGCAGCCAAGCAATCCGACAGGAAAATGAAAAACTGTTTTTT.